This TCR beta chain was found in a study of blood T cells in healthy people across ages. This clonotype occurred a few times. Its antigen remains unknown. CDR3 length equals 10 residues. Trimming shortened V by 3 bases and J by 10 bases, and 4 bases separated the two germline ends. Primed by a sample-barcoded 5' primer and a J-beta primer mix, a second PCR proceeded for roughly 7 to 11 cycles. TCRdb fed the 5' RACE reads into MiXCR, producing one record per CDR3 protein. The sample lists about 1,000,000 distinct CDR3 sequences, more than 40% occurring once. Overall study findings and caveats: Correlation between TCR beta diversity and naive T cell percentage was strong.

The TCR sequence derives from a woman in her sixties in good health. Sequencing was performed on blood. The chain is built from TRBV12-3 or TRBV12-4 and TRBJ2-1, with D hard to call. The CDR3 DNA reads as TGTGCCAGCAGTTTTGACGAGCAGTTCTTC. Amino acids: CASSFDEQFF.